What follows are 21 T cell receptor beta chains derived from one specimen sequenced in a study of T cell responses to AZD1222 COVID-19 vaccine. Profiling relied on immunoSEQ multiplex PCR, and the TCRdb table lists in-frame clones only, not all of them. The sample lists hundreds of thousands of clones, 93% seen once, with about 1% in the top ten. This material consisted of peripheral blood, taken on day 0 of MenACWY control vaccination. These receptors originate from an adult in good health.

This chain links TRBV9 with TRBJ2-3; D is unclear. Trimming took off 7 bases at V and 6 bases at J, with 12 bases between the two ends. This CDR3 contains 12 residues. The germline CDR1 and CDR2 sequences are SGDLS and YYNGEE. As DNA, the CDR3 is TGTGCCAGCGCCTTAACCTGGGATACGCAGTATTTT. Translation gives CASALTWDTQYF.

The CDR3 loop is CASSHRTGPGQPQHF. Written as DNA, the CDR3 is TGTGCCAGCAGTCACCGGACAGGGCCAGGGCAGCCCCAGCATTTT. The J gene is TRBJ1-5, the V gene TRBV27; 8 bases map to TRBD1. Per germline, CDR1 MNHEY and CDR2 SMNVEV (reference sequence). The junction had 10 bases not matched to a gene; V was cut back by 5 bases and J by 7 bases. This CDR3 has 15 amino acids.

The V call is TRBV5-8, the J call TRBJ1-1; D is ambiguous. The CDR3 has 13 amino acids. Germline V CDR1 and CDR2: SGHTS, YDEGEE. Between the trimmed V and J ends, which lost 0 bases and 0 bases, there was a span of 3 bases. The CDR3 sequence is CASSLAVNTEAFF. CDR3 nucleotides: TGTGCCAGCAGCTTGGCAGTGAACACTGAAGCTTTCTTT.

Regarding this clone: Other DNA sequences of this sample code for an identical CDR3. V is TRBV7-2 and J is TRBJ1-2, with TRBD1 matching 11 bases. The germline V gene encodes CDR1 SGHTA and CDR2 FQGNSA. V shed 5 bases, J shed 2 bases, and the junction held 4 bases outside the gene matches. CDR3 length equals 15 residues. The CDR3 sequence: CASSPGTGGNYGYTF. The CDR3 coding sequence is TGTGCCAGCAGCCCCGGGACAGGGGGAAACTATGGCTACACCTTC.

The chain carries TRBV3-1 (or the pseudogene TRBV3-2) and TRBJ1-2; weak D call: TRBD1 (5 bases). CDR3 length: 16 amino acids. Germline loops: CDR1 LGHDT, CDR2 YNNKEL (reference sequence). V was pared by 0 bases and J by 0 bases, with 11 bases between. Here the CDR3 DNA reads TGTGCCAGCAGCCAAGATACTGGGACCACTAACTATGGCTACACCTTC. Protein product: CASSQDTGTTNYGYTF.

The rearrangement uses TRBV29-1 and TRBJ1-1; 8 bases align to TRBD1. Losses at the gene ends were 5 bases for V and 10 bases for J; bases not matched to a gene: 27. Germline CDR1 and CDR2: SQVTM and ANQGSEA. CDR3 size: 18 residues. DNA of the CDR3: TGCAGCGTTAAGCTCCGCCGGGCGGCGGGACAGGCCCCCGTGGGAGCTTTCTTT. It yields the protein CSVKLRRAAGQAPVGAFF. The variable domain in full, completed from reference TRBV29-1 and TRBJ1-1, reads SAVISQKPSRDICQRGTSLTIQCQVDSQVTMMFWYRQQPGQSLTLIATANQGSEATYESGFVIDKFPISRPNLTFSTLTVSNMSPEDSSIYLCSVKLRRAAGQAPVGAFFGQGTRLTVV.

The chain combines TRBV12-3 or TRBV12-4 with TRBJ2-7; 8 bases align to TRBD1. Losses at the gene ends were 5 bases for V and 9 bases for J; bases not matched to a gene: 6. This CDR3 contains 12 residues. Written as DNA, the CDR3 is TGTGCCAGCAGTCAGGCAGGGGGCTGGCAGTACTTC. Its translation is CASSQAGGWQYF.

V gene TRBV6-5 combines with J gene TRBJ2-7; no clear D. The CDR3 has 15 amino acids. Trimming shortened V by 0 bases and J by 2 bases, and 11 bases separated the two germline ends. The germline gives CDR1 MNHEY, CDR2 SVGAGI. CDR3 DNA: TGTGCCAGCAGTTACTCGGTCGGGTCTACCTACGAGCAGTACTTC. It codes for CASSYSVGSTYEQYF.

The chain joins TRBV7-3 to TRBJ1-5, with D unresolved. The length of the CDR3 is 13 residues. V was cut by 5 bases and J by 1 base, with 6 bases left in between. From germline, CDR1 is SGHTA and CDR2 FQGTGA. The CDR3 DNA follows: TGTGCCAGCAGCAGAGGCAGCAATCAGCCCCAGCATTTT. It yields the protein CASSRGSNQPQHF.

CDR3 nucleotides: TGTGCCAGCAGCCCCCAGGGGGCGAAGACCCAGCATTTT. Translating it yields CASSPQGAKTQHF. V gene TRBV7-2 combines with J gene TRBJ1-5, with 8 bases lining up with TRBD1. V lost 5 bases to trimming and J lost 11 bases; unmatched junction nucleotides: 8. The length of the CDR3 is 13 residues. Germline CDR1 is SGHTA and CDR2 is FQGNSA.

The chain is built from TRBV3-1 (or the pseudogene TRBV3-2) and TRBJ1-1, with 9 bases fitting TRBD1. Germline trimming cut 4 bases from V and 4 bases from J; bases unmatched to any gene: 4. Germline V gene lookup returns CDR1 LGHDT and CDR2 YNNKEL (reference sequence). This CDR3 spans 14 amino acids. CDR3: CASSLGTGPTEAFF. The DNA for the CDR3 is TGTGCCAGCAGCCTCGGGACAGGGCCCACTGAAGCTTTCTTT.

This sequence joins TRBV19 and TRBJ2-7, with D unresolved. Trimming shortened V by 5 bases and J by 2 bases, and 16 bases separated the two germline ends. The germline gives CDR1 LNHDA, CDR2 SQIVND (reference sequence). This CDR3 contains 15 residues. The CDR3 nucleotides are TGTGCCAGTAGTCCAGACCACCGCCGACCCTACGAGCAGTACTTC. It encodes CASSPDHRRPYEQYF.

The chain links TRBV7-2 to TRBJ1-2, with D perhaps TRBD1 (5 bases). Germline V gene sequence: CDR1 SGHTA, CDR2 FQGNSA. V lost 2 bases to trimming and J lost 0 bases, with 10 bases between them. The CDR3 runs 15 residues. The CDR3 loop is CASSLYRITNYGYTF. As DNA, the CDR3 is TGTGCCAGCAGCTTATACAGGATAACTAACTATGGCTACACCTTC.

CDR3: CASSPPGTGLAYEQYF. Here the CDR3 DNA reads TGTGCCAGCTCACCTCCCGGGACAGGGTTGGCCTACGAGCAGTACTTC. The chain uses TRBV18 and TRBJ2-7; 9 nucleotides align to TRBD1. Germline V lookup: CDR1 KGHSH, CDR2 LQKENI. J gave up 2 bases and V 3 bases, and 8 bases lay outside the gene matches. The CDR3 contains 16 residues.

The V call is TRBV7-2, the J call TRBJ1-1, with TRBD1 as a possible D gene (6 bases). V lost 3 bases and J 8 bases, leaving 16 bases between the germline ends. The CDR3 totals 14 residues. CDR1 is SGHTA and CDR2 is FQGNSA in the germline V gene. The DNA of the CDR3 is TGTGCCAGCAGCTTCGGTCAGGGGATTTCGGAAGCTTTCTTT. Protein sequence: CASSFGQGISEAFF.

The chain couples TRBV6-5 to TRBJ1-6; D unresolved. This CDR3 is built from 14 residues. V lost 6 bases, J lost 6 bases, and 12 bases lay in between. Germline V gives CDR1 MNHEY, CDR2 SVGAGI. The CDR3 nucleotides read TGTGCCAGCAGATACGCAATGGGTAATTCACCCCTCCACTTT. It yields the protein CASRYAMGNSPLHF.

The V call is TRBV9, the J call TRBJ1-1; maybe TRBD1 (5 bases). Germline CDR1 and CDR2: SGDLS and YYNGEE. V was cut by 3 bases and J by 1 base, with 7 bases left in between. The CDR3 consists of 13 residues. The CDR3: CASSGQPNTEAFF. As DNA, the CDR3 is TGTGCCAGCAGCGGACAGCCGAACACTGAAGCTTTCTTT.

The chain joins TRBV18 to TRBJ1-1; D is unresolved. The CDR3 is made up of 13 amino acids. Germline CDR1 KGHSH, CDR2 LQKENI. Trimming took off 8 bases at V and 1 base at J, with 11 bases between the two ends. The CDR3 DNA follows: TGTGCCAGCGCCCGAGGGCCGAACACTGAAGCTTTCTTT. Translated: CASARGPNTEAFF.

The chain uses TRBV28 and TRBJ1-4; D gene uncertain. The V gene lost 5 bases and the J gene lost 0 bases, with 7 bases spanning the gap. CDR1 and CDR2 (germline): MDHEN, SYDVKM. The CDR3 runs to 14 residues. The CDR3 is CASSRATTNEKLFF. The CDR3, as DNA: TGTGCCAGCAGTAGGGCAACAACTAATGAAAAACTGTTTTTT. The whole variable domain, filled in from reference TRBV28 and TRBJ1-4, reads DVKVTQSSRYLVKRTGEKVFLECVQDMDHENMFWYRQDPGLGLRLIYFSYDVKMKEKGDIPEGYSVSREKKERFSLILESASTNQTSMYLCASSRATTNEKLFFGSGTQLSVL.

The V gene is TRBV2, the J gene TRBJ1-2, with a possible D match to TRBD1 (5 bases). The V gene's germline CDR1 is SNHLY and CDR2 FYNNEI. This CDR3 spans 14 amino acids. Trimming left V 6 bases short and J 8 bases short, with 19 bases between. CDR3 coding DNA: TGTGCCAGCAGGAATATGGACACCCCCGGAGGCTACACCTTC. This codes for CASRNMDTPGGYTF.

The V and J genes are TRBV5-1 and TRBJ1-6; 10 bases are shared with TRBD1. CDR1 SGHRS and CDR2 YFSETQ come from the germline V gene. V dropped 4 bases and J dropped 10; count of bases not matched to a gene: 11. This CDR3 has 16 residues. CDR3 protein: CASSPYPTGGASPLHF. The CDR3 DNA reads as TGCGCCAGCAGCCCCTACCCGACAGGGGGCGCCTCACCCCTCCACTTT.